This TCR beta chain was identified in a study of blood T cells in healthy people across ages (dated by TCRdb to 2014 to 2015). In the study overall: Template switching captured roughly one uniquely barcoded TCR beta cDNA molecule per two T cells in model experiments. Age-related changes in TCR beta repertoire diversity were measured in the study by deep sequencing normalized with unique cDNA molecular identifiers. Four age groups were formed from the donors: young (average approximately 15 years), middle-aged (just under 40), aged (roughly 59) and long-lived (more than 75). To avoid experimental bias, donors of different ages were spread randomly across the sequencing lanes. For two donors (one aged 18 to 30 and one aged 80 or older), the study analyzed two additional independent replicas of 1 million unique cDNA reads from the same blood draw.

Details on this clonotype: The clone's antigen remains unknown. The input lacks base qualities; no much larger clone sits a single base away.

Results and caveats for the whole study, not just this receptor: Observed TCR beta diversity per million T cells fell roughly linearly with age, and a significant reduction was already apparent by age around 40. A strong correlation was found between observed TCR beta diversity and the percentage of naive T cells measured by flow cytometry. Donor CMV infection status was unknown, potentially confounding age-related changes in expanded clonotypes. Total diversity estimates from one million sequenced T cells were considered lower bounds and underestimates. Conclusive comparison of naive and antigen-experienced compartments was prevented by the profiling of bulk unsorted PBMCs. Compared with the aged group, more naive CD4+ T cells, fewer expanded clones and increased TCR diversity were shown by the long-lived group, suggesting age selection.

The roughly 37 donors, aged about 6 to 95 years, were systemically healthy Caucasian individuals from Russia. Each donor gave 8 to 10 milliliters of peripheral blood, drawn into EDTA-treated Vacutainer tubes. Ficoll-Paque density-gradient centrifugation was used to isolate PBMCs, with at least 6.5 million per sample. Trizol reagent was used to extract total RNA from the PBMCs, yielding at least 5.5 micrograms per sample. The percentages of naive CD45RAhigh/CD27high T cells were determined by flow cytometry on a PBMC aliquot from every donor. To prepare the library, 5' RACE was applied. Sequencing was performed on an Illumina HiSeq 2500. A second 7 to 11 cycle PCR used a sample-barcoded 5' primer and a J-beta primer mix. A unique molecular identifier was introduced onto each TCR beta cDNA molecule by a template-switch 5' adaptor carrying 12 random nucleotides. At least 2.5 million CDR3-containing paired-end reads were obtained from each sample. All of the RNA was converted into first-strand cDNA using the Mint cDNA synthesis kit, with a TRBC-specific oligonucleotide serving as the primer. After uracil-DNA glycosylase treatment, a first 18-cycle PCR used universal primers M1SS and BC2_uni_R on all cDNA. The paper's processing steps were these. For normalization, 1 million high-quality reads were randomly selected from each sample, with every read carrying a distinct molecular identifier. Instead of being binned into consensus sequences, reads that shared molecular identifiers were thrown out. MiTCR, with a Q25 quality threshold and the strictest error-elimination algorithm, was used for CDR3 identification, clonotype clustering and error correction. A nonparametric unseen species model using Euler transformation provided a lower-bound estimate of total TCR beta diversity. TCRdb ran its own pipeline on the public reads, namely fastp trimming at Q25 and MiXCR clone calling, and kept in-frame beta chains. When rows share a CDR3 protein, they turn into one entry using the most common DNA and genes. TCRdb, not the original authors, processed these V and J calls. The sample contains about 1.6 million distinct CDR3 sequences, around 36% of them found a single time. The ten most abundant clones make up approximately 11% of the sample.

Sequencing input: blood. This sequence originates from a woman in her twenties or thirties in good health.

The DNA sequence is as follows: TGCAGTGCTAGAGGATCGGGCAGGAGCTATGGCTACACCTTC. It codes for CSARGSGRSYGYTF. The rearrangement combines TRBV20-1 with TRBJ1-2; no D gene can be assigned with confidence. As encoded in the germline V gene (reference sequence), CDR1 is DFQATT while CDR2 is SNEGSKA. V loses 1 base, J loses 4 bases, and the germline ends lie 13 bases apart. The CDR3 has 14 amino acids, counting the end cysteine and phenylalanine. The retained sequence is limited to the CDR3, 42 bases, with the frame set at the first base.